Included here is one TCR beta chain sequence, with context. This receptor's antigen is unknown. It has no much larger one-base neighbor in the sample; base qualities were not kept. This sample was taken from a study of blood T cell repertoires in COVID-19 (dated by TCRdb to about 2020). Context from the whole study: The collaborator samples originated in the United States, Italy and Spain and spanned the acute and convalescent phases of COVID-19. Deeply sampled blood TCRbeta repertoires from subjects exposed to, actively infected with, or recovered from COVID-19 were included in the dataset. The material from the prospective study consisted of cDNA or gDNA derived from T cells, B-cell-depleted T cells, or PBMCs. Samples came from the ongoing ImmuneRACE study (first 160 participants) plus 1,254 subjects from 6 global collaborators. Where available, HLA class I and class II types were taken from metadata supplied by the sample provider and were not determined by assay-based typing. A freely available public database, intended as a resource for researchers studying the immune response to SARS-CoV-2, is where the repertoires were released. The sample metadata nearly always contained a de-identified subject ID, COVID-19 status, age in years and sex. What the authors observed across the whole study: The amount of clinical and demographic metadata varied by source and participant and was provided uncurated.

Enrolling through a virtual design, the prospective study's participants ranged in age from roughly 18 to 89 years and lived across around 25 United States geographic areas. In the prospective study, participants were assigned to cohorts based on the clinical history participants reported in a screening survey and a study questionnaire. In the prospective study, mobile phlebotomists collected whole blood, serum and a nasopharyngeal or oropharyngeal swab from each participant. Prospective study participants could optionally give additional blood draws and questionnaires over an approximately two-month period. Before DNA extraction, prospective study blood samples were shipped either frozen or at room temperature. V is shortened by 4 bases, J by 0 bases, and the region joining them spans 14 bases. The CDR3 goes from the cysteine to the phenylalanine over 16 residues. The sequence is cut down to CDR3 DNA, 48 bases in frame from base 1. The germline V gene sets CDR1 to MGHRA and CDR2 to YSYEKL.

The immunoSEQ Assay, a bias-controlled multiplex PCR, was used to amplify TCRbeta CDR3 regions from genomic DNA. As for how the authors treated the data: The number of nucleated cells in each sample was estimated from the amplification of reference gene primers within the assay. To quantify the absolute abundance of each unique TCRbeta CDR3 rearrangement, sequence reads were collapsed and filtered. For each sample, productive Simpson clonality was calculated by taking the square root of Simpson's diversity index across productive rearrangements. Drawn from immuneACCESS, this table holds only the in-frame rearrangements with V and J called that TCRdb kept. Clones are partly lost; checked studies trace under half to an unresolved V gene and leave the rest unexplained. D and trimming were read from the DNA, whereas the V and J calls and clone size are those reported in that table. This sample lists a few hundred thousand clones; over 80% were detected once. The leading ten clones occupy approximately 1.2% of the sample.

The clonotype comes from a human donor in a cohort exposed to, infected with or recovered from COVID-19 (not recorded which). The donor label of this sample is uncertain. The sample consisted of PBMCs or T cells enriched from blood (not recorded which). The V and J segments used are TRBV4-1 and TRBJ2-3; the D gene is perhaps TRBD1, from 5 matching bases. The CDR3 reads CASSLSGFTSTDTQYF. The bases are TGCGCCAGCAGCCTGTCAGGGTTTACTAGCACAGATACGCAGTATTTT.